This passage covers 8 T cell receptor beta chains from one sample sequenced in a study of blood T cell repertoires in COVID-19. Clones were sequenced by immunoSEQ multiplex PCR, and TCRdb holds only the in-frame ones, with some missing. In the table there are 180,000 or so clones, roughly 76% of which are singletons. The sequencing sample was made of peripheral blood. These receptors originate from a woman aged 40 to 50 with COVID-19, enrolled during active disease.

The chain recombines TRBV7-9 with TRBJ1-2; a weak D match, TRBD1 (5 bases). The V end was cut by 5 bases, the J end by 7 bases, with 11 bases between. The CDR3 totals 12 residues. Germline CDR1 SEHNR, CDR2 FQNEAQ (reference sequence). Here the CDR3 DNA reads TGTGCCAGCAGCCCGACGGACACTGGCTACACCTTC. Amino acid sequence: CASSPTDTGYTF.

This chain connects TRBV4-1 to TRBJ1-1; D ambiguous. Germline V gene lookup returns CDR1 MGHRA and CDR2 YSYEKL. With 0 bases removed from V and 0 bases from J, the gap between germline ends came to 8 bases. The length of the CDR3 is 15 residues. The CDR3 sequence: CASSQEPGMNTEAFF. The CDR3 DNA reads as TGCGCCAGCAGCCAAGAACCCGGGATGAACACTGAAGCTTTCTTT.

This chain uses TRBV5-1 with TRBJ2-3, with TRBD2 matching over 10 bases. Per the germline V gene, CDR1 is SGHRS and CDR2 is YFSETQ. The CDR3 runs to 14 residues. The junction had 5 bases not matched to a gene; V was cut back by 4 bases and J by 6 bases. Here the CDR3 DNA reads TGCGCCAGCAGCCTTGGGACTAGCGTGGATACGCAGTATTTT. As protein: CASSLGTSVDTQYF.

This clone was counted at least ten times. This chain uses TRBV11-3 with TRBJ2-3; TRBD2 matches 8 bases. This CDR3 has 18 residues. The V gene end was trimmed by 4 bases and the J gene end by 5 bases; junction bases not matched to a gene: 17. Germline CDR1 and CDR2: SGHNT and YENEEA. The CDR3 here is CASSSGKRERLDGDTQYF. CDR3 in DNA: TGTGCCAGCAGCTCCGGGAAGCGGGAGCGATTAGATGGAGATACGCAGTATTTT.

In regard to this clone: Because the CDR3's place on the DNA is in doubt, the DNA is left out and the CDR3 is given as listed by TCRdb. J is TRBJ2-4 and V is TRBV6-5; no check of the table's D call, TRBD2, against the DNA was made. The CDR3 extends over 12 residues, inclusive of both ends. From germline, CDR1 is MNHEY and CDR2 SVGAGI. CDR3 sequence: CASSSSSNIQYF.

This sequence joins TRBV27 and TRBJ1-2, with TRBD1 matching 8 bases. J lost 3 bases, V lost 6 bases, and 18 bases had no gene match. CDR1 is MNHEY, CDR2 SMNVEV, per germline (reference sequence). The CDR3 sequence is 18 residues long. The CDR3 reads CASREGWAGGLMDYGYTF. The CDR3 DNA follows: TGTGCCAGCAGGGAGGGGTGGGCAGGGGGCCTAATGGACTATGGCTACACCTTC.

CDR3 amino acids: CASISGLALSTDTQYF. The CDR3 region has the DNA TGTGCCAGCATCTCGGGACTAGCGTTAAGCACAGATACGCAGTATTTT. The chain combines TRBV7-9 with TRBJ2-3; 10 bases line up with TRBD2. Germline V gives CDR1 SEHNR, CDR2 FQNEAQ (reference sequence). After removal of 7 bases from V and 0 bases from J, the junction contained 7 bases not matched to a gene. This CDR3 is 16 amino acids long.

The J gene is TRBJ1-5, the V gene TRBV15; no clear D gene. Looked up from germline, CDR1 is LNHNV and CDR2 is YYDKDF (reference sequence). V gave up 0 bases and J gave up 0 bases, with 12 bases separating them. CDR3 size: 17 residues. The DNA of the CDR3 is TGTGCCACCAGCAGAGAACAGAGAATTGATAGCAATCAGCCCCAGCATTTT. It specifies CATSREQRIDSNQPQHF.